Listed here are 7 T cell receptor beta chains from one sample, sequenced in a study of CD8 T cells in ankylosing spondylitis. Points from the study as a whole: What seemed typical of ankylosing spondylitis blood was a TCR beta motif built from about eight highly homologous variants.

TCRdb analysed the 5' RACE reads with MiXCR anew, one entry per CDR3 protein. The data contain under 450,000 distinct CDR3 sequences, over 15% of them singletons. No cognate antigen is known for these TCRs. The sequencing input was blood, either unsorted or a sorted T cell fraction (not recorded which). The receptor set was obtained from a male donor with ankylosing spondylitis.

The sample holds a few counts of this clonotype. This chain connects TRBV5-5 to TRBJ2-7; 12 nucleotides line up with TRBD2. This CDR3 is built from 15 residues. With V trimmed by 4 bases and J by 2 bases, 4 bases remained unmatched. The V gene's germline CDR1 is SGHKS and CDR2 YYEKEE (reference sequence). The CDR3 is CASSRTSGKTYEQYF. As DNA, the CDR3 is TGTGCCAGCAGCCGGACTAGCGGGAAGACCTACGAGCAGTACTTC.

As regards this clonotype: The junction differs from germline at one of its ends, possibly a read error. The chain uses TRBV12-3 or TRBV12-4 and TRBJ2-3; 12 nucleotides agree with TRBD2. CDR3 size: 18 residues. This CDR3 is CACSQYGLAGTLTDTQYF. CDR3 DNA: TGTGCCTGCAGTCAATATGGACTAGCGGGGACTCTCACAGATACGCAGTATTTT.

This clonotype was picked up a small number of times. The CDR3 region has the DNA TGTGCCAGCAGTCGAGCAGACGTTCAGCCGCGGCAGCCCCAGCATTTT. Translated, it gives CASSRADVQPRQPQHF. V is TRBV6-2 or TRBV6-3 and J is TRBJ1-5; D not certain. This CDR3 has 16 residues. The germline CDR1 and CDR2 sequences are MNHEY and SVGEGT. V was cut by 5 bases and J by 7 bases, with 21 bases left in between.

This chain uses TRBV5-1 with TRBJ2-1; a possible D gene is TRBD1 (6 bases). Trimming took 2 bases from V and 2 from J, leaving 11 bases between them. In germline, CDR1 is SGHRS, CDR2 YFSETQ. CDR3 length equals 15 residues. DNA of the CDR3: TGCGCCAGCAGCTTCTCAGGGGTTACCTACAATGAGCAGTTCTTC. Its protein product is CASSFSGVTYNEQFF. The whole variable domain, remainder taken from reference TRBV5-1 and TRBJ2-1, is KAGVTQTPRYLIKTRGQQVTLSCSPISGHRSVSWYQQTPGQGLQFLFEYFSETQRNKGNFPGRFSGRQFSNSRSEMNVSTLELGDSALYLCASSFSGVTYNEQFFGPGTRLTVL.

The chain has TRBV19 and TRBJ2-1, with D perhaps given as TRBD1 or TRBD2 (5 bases each). The V gene's germline CDR1 is LNHDA and CDR2 SQIVND (reference sequence). V dropped 5 bases and J dropped 5 bases, with 28 bases sitting between them. The length of the CDR3 is 19 residues. CDR3 region: CASSVGAGRRRPIHNEQFF. CDR3 coding DNA: TGTGCCAGTAGTGTTGGGGCGGGTCGGCGGCGCCCCATCCACAATGAGCAGTTCTTC.

The chain combines TRBV20-1 with TRBJ1-1; D gene uncertain. The CDR3 runs 17 residues. Germline CDR1 DFQATT, CDR2 SNEGSKA (reference sequence). V dropped 1 base and J dropped 1 base, with 19 bases sitting between them. CDR3 protein: CSARVQDIRRRNTEAFF. The DNA of the CDR3 is TGCAGTGCTAGAGTGCAAGATATACGACGAAGGAACACTGAAGCTTTCTTT.

The CDR3: CASSESGVDTQYF. The CDR3 coding sequence is TGTGCCAGCAGCGAAAGCGGGGTGGATACGCAGTATTTT. The chain links TRBV9 to TRBJ2-3, with 7 bases fitting TRBD2. The V gene's germline CDR1 is SGDLS and CDR2 YYNGEE. Trimming at V came to 3 bases and at J to 6 bases, leaving 4 bases not matched to a gene. This CDR3 region has 13 residues. The entire variable domain, with the rest obtained from reference TRBV9 and TRBJ2-3, is as follows: DSGVTQTPKHLITATGQRVTLRCSPRSGDLSVYWYQQSLDQGLQFLIQYYNGEERAKGNILERFSAQQFPDLHSELNLSSLELGDSALYFCASSESGVDTQYFGPGTRLTVL.